Included here is one TCR beta chain sequence, with context. The CDR3 runs to 21 residues. Germline CDR1 reads LGHDT; CDR2 reads YNNKEL (reference sequence). J was trimmed by 3 bases and V by 0 bases; bases with no gene match: 16. The sample comes from a study of blood T cell repertoires in COVID-19. Overall study: The cDNA or gDNA used as material had been derived from T cells, B-cell-depleted T cells, or PBMCs.

Authors' methods: Estimates of nucleated cell counts were drawn from the amplification of reference gene primers. Clones were read by immunoSEQ multiplex PCR, and TCRdb kept only the in-frame ones, dropping some. Clone size and V and J calls were adopted from that table, with D and trimming inferred from the DNA. The table includes about 190,000 clones, about 81% detected once. The chain carries TRBV3-1 (or the pseudogene TRBV3-2) and TRBJ2-2, with TRBD2 matching over 10 bases. The sequencing sample was made of peripheral blood. This receptor was identified in a man aged 30-40 years with active or convalescent COVID-19. This CDR3 is CASSQDAGDSPSGRYTGELFF. CDR3 nucleotides: TGTGCCAGCAGCCAAGATGCCGGGGACAGTCCTAGCGGGAGATACACCGGGGAGCTGTTTTTT.